The TCR beta chain under discussion was sequenced for a study of regulatory T cells in long-lasting Graves disease. Concerning this clonotype itself: Its antigen is undetermined.

Study results and caveats: Analysis covered peripheral blood alone, not thyroid tissue. Sharing of public clonotypes was greater in persistent patients (under 3,000) than in new patients (around 890).

Arm-PCR of CDR3 regions and iRepertoire HTBI primers were used to build TCR beta libraries. TCRdb re-analysed the multiplex PCR reads in MiXCR, keeping a single row per CDR3 protein. The sample contains 450,000 or so distinct CDR3 sequences, under 25% of which appear only once. The junction had 1 base not matched to a gene; V was cut back by 2 bases and J by 4 bases. The germline V gene encodes CDR1 GTSNPN and CDR2 SVGIG (reference sequence). This CDR3 contains 13 residues. Time point defined: persistent/refractory GD, antithyroid drugs over 5 years with positive TRAb. Extracted RNA from PBMCs served as the source of the TCR library. The patients included were those that came from an endocrinology department in Xi'an, China. Approximately 9.9-milliliter peripheral blood samples went into EDTA tubes.

The sequence was collected from a female donor with Graves disease. V gene TRBV30 combines with J gene TRBJ2-1; 8 bases agree with TRBD1. The sequences come from peripheral blood mononuclear cells (PBMCs), collected when the disease was refractory, from a patient treated with antithyroid drugs. The CDR3 loop reads CAWSRTGYNEQFF. CDR3 DNA sequence: TGTGCCTGGAGTCGGACAGGGTACAATGAGCAGTTCTTC.